The 4 T cell receptor beta chains in this list originate from one sample, sequenced in a study of blood T cell repertoires in COVID-19 (dated by TCRdb to 2020 to 2021). Receptor amplification or capture employed the immunoSEQ multiplex PCR assay. Sourced from immuneACCESS, this table was stored by TCRdb with only in-frame sequences that have V and J called. A share of the clones is absent; for the studies checked, an unresolved V gene accounts for under half, and the remainder has no known explanation. The sample table records about 100,000 clones; roughly 85% of these occur just once. The top ten clones comprise 2% to 3% of the sample. Input material: peripheral blood. All receptors derive from a human donor in a cohort sampled during active COVID-19.

The chain employs TRBV5-1 and TRBJ1-3; 9 bases line up with TRBD1. The germline CDR1 and CDR2 sequences are SGHRS and YFSETQ. The J segment lost 0 bases and the V segment lost 2 bases, leaving 3 bases of the junction unmatched. This CDR3 has 16 residues. Written as DNA, the CDR3 is TGCGCCAGCAGCTTCGGACAGGGGAACTCTGGAAACACCATATATTTT. This translates into CASSFGQGNSGNTIYF.

The genes are TRBV11-3 and TRBJ2-1; 11 nucleotides agree with TRBD2. V lost 3 bases to trimming and J lost 5 bases; unmatched junction nucleotides: 3. Germline values: CDR1 SGHNT, CDR2 YENEEA. The CDR3 has 15 amino acids. The CDR3 sequence: CASSFGLAGNNEQFF. The CDR3 DNA reads TGTGCCAGCAGCTTTGGACTAGCGGGCAACAATGAGCAGTTCTTC.

This chain links TRBV9 with TRBJ2-7; 7 nucleotides align to TRBD1. There are 14 residues in the CDR3. Germline assignment: CDR1 SGDLS and CDR2 YYNGEE. The trim removed 0 bases at V and 6 bases at J, leaving 6 bases unmatched. The CDR3, as DNA: TGTGCCAGCAGCGTAGATACAGGGGCAAGCGAGCAGTACTTC. It yields the protein CASSVDTGASEQYF.

J is TRBJ2-2 and V is TRBV4-1; 9 nucleotides agree with TRBD2. The CDR3 covers 19 residues. Germline V CDR1 and CDR2: MGHRA, YSYEKL. Losses at the gene ends were 0 bases for V and 1 base for J; bases not matched to a gene: 9. CDR3 amino acids: CASSQEDRTSVGNTGELFF. DNA for the CDR3: TGCGCCAGCAGCCAAGAAGACCGGACTAGCGTAGGGAACACCGGGGAGCTGTTTTTT.